This is a list of T cell receptor beta chains from one sample in a study of tumor-infiltrating lymphocytes in primary liver carcinoma. TCRdb redid the calling of the multiplex PCR reads with MiXCR, one entry per CDR3 protein. The sample includes about 180,000 distinct CDR3 sequences, 60% of them seen just once. Sequenced material: peripheral blood. These receptors were collected from a man aged 35 to 55 with primary liver carcinoma and hepatitis B virus infection. CDR3s leave out the opening cysteine and the closing phenylalanine or tryptophan. Fields, in order: CDR3 protein, J gene, clone size, V gene. Size values are once, few and many counts, or a class for expanded clones, and some rows have none.

cdr3_aa: ASSYSTLGRSLNTEAF
j_call: TRBJ1-1
clone_size: .
v_call: TRBV6-5

cdr3_aa: ASSLTITNGYT
j_call: TRBJ1-2
clone_size: .
v_call: TRBV12-3/TRBV12-4

cdr3_aa: ASSLDRESGNEQF
j_call: TRBJ2-1
clone_size: many
v_call: TRBV11-2

cdr3_aa: AIFSGTGGYNYGYT
j_call: TRBJ1-2
clone_size: once
v_call: TRBV28

cdr3_aa: ASSQAGFSTDTQY
j_call: TRBJ2-3
clone_size: few
v_call: TRBV5-1

cdr3_aa: ASSLEQGITGELF
j_call: TRBJ2-2
clone_size: many
v_call: TRBV5-6

cdr3_aa: ASSLAGTGGYKQY
j_call: TRBJ2-7
clone_size: .
v_call: TRBV5-1

cdr3_aa: ASSPLVQGNYEQY
j_call: TRBJ2-7
clone_size: .
v_call: TRBV11-1

cdr3_aa: ASRLNLGQETQY
j_call: TRBJ2-5
clone_size: .
v_call: TRBV6-5

cdr3_aa: ASSLKGYEQY
j_call: TRBJ2-7
clone_size: .
v_call: TRBV28

cdr3_aa: ASSPLHATYEQY
j_call: TRBJ2-7
clone_size: .
v_call: TRBV5-6

cdr3_aa: ATSLRVGDTQY
j_call: TRBJ2-3
clone_size: many
v_call: TRBV11-3

cdr3_aa: SAEGTSYNEQF
j_call: TRBJ2-1
clone_size: .
v_call: TRBV29-1

cdr3_aa: ASSLANQGSNTGELF
j_call: TRBJ2-2
clone_size: .
v_call: TRBV11-1

cdr3_aa: ASSLSPGDGYT
j_call: TRBJ1-2
clone_size: few
v_call: TRBV12-3/TRBV12-4

cdr3_aa: ASSRGLSVAGELF
j_call: TRBJ2-2
clone_size: .
v_call: TRBV6-6

cdr3_aa: SERKRGQGEAF
j_call: TRBJ1-1
clone_size: .
v_call: TRBV29-1

cdr3_aa: ASSLRSGSAHIQS
j_call: TRBJ2-1
clone_size: .
v_call: TRBV11-1

cdr3_aa: SVEGLAGVNEQF
j_call: TRBJ2-1
clone_size: many
v_call: TRBV29-1

cdr3_aa: ASSSTSGPYEQY
j_call: TRBJ2-7
clone_size: many
v_call: TRBV11-2

cdr3_aa: ASSYDRGNHEQY
j_call: TRBJ2-7
clone_size: few
v_call: TRBV6-5

cdr3_aa: ASSRNRGTEAL
j_call: TRBJ1-1
clone_size: .
v_call: TRBV11-2

cdr3_aa: ASSRTADQPQH
j_call: TRBJ1-5
clone_size: .
v_call: TRBV6-1

cdr3_aa: ASSQAGPYEQY
j_call: TRBJ2-7
clone_size: .
v_call: TRBV4-2

cdr3_aa: ASSQGASHQPQH
j_call: TRBJ1-5
clone_size: once
v_call: TRBV11-2

cdr3_aa: ASEVGNSPLH
j_call: TRBJ1-6
clone_size: once
v_call: TRBV6-1

cdr3_aa: ASSLNSSSGNTIY
j_call: TRBJ1-3
clone_size: .
v_call: TRBV11-2

cdr3_aa: DSSEPSEQY
j_call: TRBJ2-7
clone_size: .
v_call: TRBV6-1

cdr3_aa: ASSLVQGVDEQY
j_call: TRBJ2-7
clone_size: many
v_call: TRBV11-2